One sample yielded the 32 T cell receptor beta chains listed below, sequenced in a study of cytomegalovirus exposure and HLA in healthy donors. The table came from immunoSEQ multiplex PCR; TCRdb's copy has only in-frame clones and leaves some out. Of 85,000 to 90,000 clones listed, approximately 96% were seen once; the top ten hold over 0.7%. Sequencing input: PBMCs. The receptors here all came from a man between 18 and 35 years old in good health and CMV-seronegative.

This clone was detected only once. The chain carries TRBV5-4 and TRBJ2-3; possibly TRBD2 for D (7 bases). From germline, CDR1 is SGHNT and CDR2 YYREEE (reference sequence). The CDR3 has 15 amino acids. The V gene lost 3 bases and the J gene lost 2 bases, with 13 bases spanning the gap. CDR3 nucleotides: TGTGCCAGCAGCTGGGGGGGCGGATCCACAGATACGCAGTATTTT. Translating gives CASSWGGGSTDTQYF.

The chain has TRBV6-1 and TRBJ2-7; D unclear. The CDR3 has 13 residues. The V gene's germline CDR1 is MNHNS and CDR2 SASEGT. V lost 4 bases and J lost 1, with 8 bases in between. The CDR3 nucleotides read TGTGCCAGCAGTGGTCCCCCTTCCTACGAGCAGTACTTC. Amino acids: CASSGPPSYEQYF.

This sequence joins TRBV7-6 and TRBJ2-2, with D possibly matching TRBD2 (5 bases). The CDR3 spans 16 residues. V gave up 5 bases and J gave up 3 bases, with 16 bases separating them. Germline assignment: CDR1 SGHVS and CDR2 FNYEAQ. This CDR3 reads CASSPRRSEDTGELFF. As DNA, the CDR3 is TGTGCCAGCAGCCCCCGAAGATCGGAGGACACCGGGGAGCTGTTTTTT.

The chain combines TRBV7-2 with TRBJ1-2, with D tentatively TRBD1 (6 bases). Per germline, CDR1 SGHTA and CDR2 FQGNSA. This CDR3 region has 13 residues. Trimming shortened V by 5 bases and J by 9 bases, and 16 bases separated the two germline ends. In DNA, the CDR3 is TGTGCCAGCAGCCCCTTTAACAGGGAAAGCTACACCTTC. This gives the protein CASSPFNRESYTF.

In the case of this clone: At one end, the junction sequence differs from germline, possibly due to a read error. CDR3 DNA sequence: TGTGCTAGCAGCTTATCTACTAGCGGGAATGAGCAGTTCTTC. Translating it yields CASSLSTSGNEQFF. The chain combines TRBV7-7 with TRBJ2-1; 9 positions match TRBD2. Per the germline V gene, CDR1 is SSHAT and CDR2 is FNYEAQ (reference sequence). This CDR3 has 14 residues.

The chain joins TRBV19 to TRBJ1-1; 7 bases fit TRBD1. This CDR3 region has 16 residues. The germline V gene has CDR1 LNHDA and CDR2 SQIVND (reference sequence). Trimming took 3 bases from V and 0 from J; bases not matched to a gene: 7. The CDR3 is CASSMAGQPLNTEAFF. Written as DNA, the CDR3 is TGTGCCAGTAGTATGGCGGGACAGCCTTTGAACACTGAAGCTTTCTTT.

V and J are TRBV2 and TRBJ2-7, with TRBD2 matching over 10 bases. Per germline, CDR1 SNHLY and CDR2 FYNNEI. The CDR3 totals 18 residues. V gave up 2 bases and J gave up 3 bases; unmatched junction bases: 13. CDR3 region: CASSEPGTSDLDHYEQYV. In nucleotides, the CDR3 is TGTGCCAGCAGTGAACCCGGGACTAGCGACCTTGATCACTACGAGCAGTACGTC.

This chain uses TRBV7-2 with TRBJ2-1; 7 bases map to TRBD2. J gave up 0 bases and V 2 bases, and 7 bases lay outside the gene matches. Germline V gene sequence: CDR1 SGHTA, CDR2 FQGNSA. This CDR3 has 17 amino acids. CDR3 sequence (DNA): TGTGCCAGCAGCTTACTGAGCGGGGTTAGCTCCTACAATGAGCAGTTCTTC. Amino acid sequence: CASSLLSGVSSYNEQFF.

V and J are TRBV28 and TRBJ1-2, with 10 bases lining up with TRBD1. V gave up 6 bases and J gave up 2 bases; unmatched junction bases: 9. The CDR3 totals 16 residues. CDR1 is MDHEN, CDR2 SYDVKM, per germline. The CDR3 sequence: CASSTGGTGANYGYTF. In nucleotides, the CDR3 is TGTGCCAGCAGCACCGGCGGGACAGGGGCAAACTATGGCTACACCTTC.

This sequence joins TRBV5-1 and TRBJ2-2, with no clear D. This CDR3 region has 14 residues. Germline CDR1 is SGHRS and CDR2 is YFSETQ. V was clipped by 0 bases and J by 5 bases, with 8 bases between them. CDR3 nucleotides: TGCGCCAGCAGCTTGGTGGTTAGTACCGGGGAGCTGTTTTTT. Amino acids: CASSLVVSTGELFF.

The chain employs TRBV29-1 and TRBJ2-1; D call uncertain. Trimming stripped 5 bases from V and 4 bases from J, with 15 bases between. The CDR3 totals 14 residues. In germline, CDR1 is SQVTM, CDR2 ANQGSEA. DNA of the CDR3: TGCAGCGTTTCTTCCCGACTGACTTACAATGAGCAGTTCTTC. As protein: CSVSSRLTYNEQFF.

The genes are TRBV28 and TRBJ1-4, with D tentatively TRBD1 (6 bases). V was trimmed by 10 bases and J by 2 bases, leaving 14 bases between them. Looked up from germline, CDR1 is MDHEN and CDR2 is SYDVKM. The CDR3 is 14 amino acids. In DNA, the CDR3 is TGTGCCATCAACCGAGGGGGTACTAATGAAAAACTGTTTTTT. Its translation is CAINRGGTNEKLFF.

The V call is TRBV4-1, the J call TRBJ2-5; the D gene is possibly TRBD2 (6 bases). V lost 2 bases and J lost 5, with 21 bases in between. The CDR3 length is 17 residues. CDR1 is MGHRA and CDR2 is YSYEKL in the germline V gene. CDR3 in DNA: TGCGCCAGCAGCCAACCCCCCCGGCCCCGGGGGAGGGAGACCCAGTACTTC. The encoded protein is CASSQPPRPRGRETQYF.

The V gene is TRBV6-5, the J gene TRBJ1-2, with D tentatively TRBD1 (5 bases). V lost 6 bases to trimming and J lost 7 bases, with 12 bases between them. This CDR3 region has 12 residues. Per germline, CDR1 MNHEY and CDR2 SVGAGI. As DNA, the CDR3 is TGTGCCAGCAGGCGGGGCTTGGTTGGCTACACCTTC. This sequence encodes CASRRGLVGYTF.

This chain connects TRBV15 to TRBJ1-3, with D perhaps matching TRBD1 (6 bases). Trimming stripped 1 base from V and 4 bases from J, with 8 bases between. The CDR3 has 14 residues. Looked up from germline, CDR1 is LNHNV and CDR2 is YYDKDF (reference sequence). The CDR3 loop is CATSRAGVGNTIYF. The CDR3 bases are TGTGCCACCAGCAGAGCAGGGGTCGGAAACACCATATATTTT.

This clone was observed a single time. The J gene is TRBJ2-1, the V gene TRBV11-2; 9 bases are shared with TRBD2. V shed 3 bases, J shed 3 bases, and the junction held 3 bases outside the gene matches. The germline CDR1 and CDR2 sequences are SGHAT and FQNNGV. The CDR3 runs 15 residues. The DNA for the CDR3 is TGTGCCAGCAGCTTCTCTAGCGGGAACTACAATGAGCAGTTCTTC. It specifies CASSFSSGNYNEQFF. Together with reference TRBV11-2 and TRBJ2-1, the CDR3 gives the full variable domain: EAGVAQSPRYKIIEKRQSVAFWCNPISGHATLYWYQQILGQGPKLLIQFQNNGVVDDSQLPKDRFSAERLKGVDSTLKIQPAKLEDSAVYLCASSFSSGNYNEQFFGPGTRLTVL.

The genes are TRBV30 and TRBJ1-5, with D tentatively TRBD1 (5 bases). In germline, CDR1 is GTSNPN, CDR2 SVGIG (reference sequence). The CDR3 loop spans 14 amino acids. Between the trimmed V and J ends, which lost 6 bases and 0 bases, there was a span of 12 bases. The CDR3 protein is CACKNRYSNQPQHF. The DNA of the CDR3 is TGTGCCTGTAAAAACAGGTATAGCAATCAGCCCCAGCATTTT.

The chain recombines TRBV27 with TRBJ2-1; 11 bases are a match to TRBD2. In germline, CDR1 is MNHEY, CDR2 SMNVEV (reference sequence). The ends lost 2 bases at V and 0 bases at J; junction bases unmatched: 6. CDR3 length equals 18 residues. CDR3 amino acids: CASSLRLAGKGSYNEQFF. The CDR3 nucleotides are TGTGCCAGCAGTTTACGACTAGCGGGAAAGGGCTCCTACAATGAGCAGTTCTTC.

The chain joins TRBV25-1 to TRBJ2-3; 9 bases are a match to TRBD2. CDR1 MGHDK and CDR2 SYGVNS come from the germline V gene. The CDR3 loop spans 13 amino acids. This CDR3 is CATRGGRGDTQYF. Written as DNA, the CDR3 is TGTGCTACGCGGGGCGGGAGGGGAGATACGCAGTATTTT.

The chain couples TRBV5-4 to TRBJ2-1, with TRBD2 matching over 7 bases. Germline CDR1 reads SGHNT; CDR2 reads YYREEE (reference sequence). There are 15 residues in the CDR3. V dropped 1 base and J dropped 3; count of bases not matched to a gene: 4. CDR3 sequence: CASSLSAGDYNEQFF. The CDR3 region has the DNA TGTGCCAGCAGCTTGTCTGCGGGAGACTACAATGAGCAGTTCTTC.

The chain links TRBV2 to TRBJ2-7, with 8 bases that match TRBD1. J gave up 4 bases and V 4 bases, and 12 bases lay outside the gene matches. CDR1 and CDR2 from the germline V gene are SNHLY and FYNNEI. The CDR3 spans 16 residues. CDR3 sequence (DNA): TGTGCCAGCAGTGTCAATCGTCCGGGACAGGCTTACGAGCAGTACTTC. Residues: CASSVNRPGQAYEQYF.

The gene calls are TRBV27 and TRBJ2-7; the match to TRBD1 covers 8 bases. The V segment lost 1 base and the J segment 12 bases; nucleotides outside the gene matches: 5. The CDR3 extends over 12 amino acids. In germline, CDR1 is MNHEY, CDR2 SMNVEV (reference sequence). The CDR3, as DNA: TGTGCCAGCAGTTTATGGACAGGGAAGGCGTACTTC. Protein sequence: CASSLWTGKAYF.

The CDR3 here is CASSVTTVSGKAFF. The CDR3 DNA follows: TGTGCCAGCAGTGTCACGACAGTCTCGGGTAAAGCTTTCTTT. This rearrangement joins TRBV6-4 to TRBJ1-1; a weak D match, TRBD1 (5 bases). Trimming cost V 4 bases and J 9 bases, with 18 bases left between them. CDR1 is MRHNA and CDR2 is SNTAGT in the germline V gene. This CDR3 region has 14 residues.

The chain links TRBV6-5 to TRBJ2-5; possibly TRBD2 for D (7 bases). The V gene lost 0 bases and the J gene lost 5 bases, with 16 bases spanning the gap. From germline, CDR1 is MNHEY and CDR2 SVGAGI. CDR3 length: 16 residues. DNA of the CDR3: TGTGCCAGCAGTTACTCCGCCGGGGGGCGCGGCGAGACCCAGTACTTC. It codes for CASSYSAGGRGETQYF.

The V call is TRBV19, the J call TRBJ1-3; a weak D match, TRBD1 (6 bases). Germline V gene data show CDR1 as LNHDA and CDR2 as SQIVND (reference sequence). V was shortened by 6 bases and J by 4 bases, with 13 bases between the two germline ends. The CDR3 has 14 amino acids. For the CDR3, the DNA is TGTGCCAGTAGCCACACAGGGCCCGGAAACACCATATATTTT. Translated: CASSHTGPGNTIYF.

The chain uses TRBV6-4 and TRBJ1-2; D is perhaps TRBD1 (5 bases). The CDR3 loop spans 14 amino acids. Per germline, CDR1 MRHNA and CDR2 SNTAGT. The V end lost 3 bases, the J end lost 4 bases, and 12 bases lay between the germline ends. CDR3 residues: CASSESAGVYGYTF. Written as DNA, the CDR3 is TGTGCCAGCAGTGAAAGTGCGGGGGTCTATGGCTACACCTTC.

The rearrangement uses TRBV12-5 and TRBJ2-2, with TRBD1 matching 8 bases. The CDR3 sequence is 16 residues long. Germline V lookup: CDR1 LGHNT, CDR2 FRNRAP. The J segment lost 1 base and the V segment lost 1 base, leaving 2 bases of the junction unmatched. CDR3 nucleotides: TGTGCTAGTGGTTTGGATGGGACAGGGAACACCGGGGAGCTGTTTTTT. Protein product: CASGLDGTGNTGELFF.

The rearrangement links TRBV29-1 to TRBJ2-7, with 9 bases matching TRBD2. The CDR3 runs 14 residues. In germline, CDR1 is SQVTM, CDR2 ANQGSEA. Germline trimming cut 4 bases from V and 5 bases from J; bases unmatched to any gene: 9. CDR3 residues: CSVVGGRAVDEQYF. Written as DNA, the CDR3 is TGCAGCGTTGTGGGCGGGAGGGCCGTAGACGAGCAGTACTTC.

This rearrangement joins TRBV6-5 to TRBJ2-1; 13 bases match TRBD2. Unmatched junction bases numbered 0, after V lost 2 bases and J lost 5 bases. Germline V gene lookup returns CDR1 MNHEY and CDR2 SVGAGI. The CDR3 extends over 15 amino acids. Written as DNA, the CDR3 is TGTGCCAGCAGTTACGGACTAGCGGGAGACAATGAGCAGTTCTTC. It is translated as CASSYGLAGDNEQFF.

Regarding this clone: At one of its ends the junction is not consistent with the germline gene, which may arise from a read error. The V call is TRBV2, the J call TRBJ2-5; D might be TRBD1 (5 bases). The germline V gene encodes CDR1 SNHLY and CDR2 FYNNEI. This CDR3 region has 15 residues. The CDR3 protein is CASSRKGDGQGTQYF. CDR3 nucleotides: TGTGCCAGCAGTCGTAAAGGGGATGGGCAAGGGACCCAGTACTTC.

The chain recombines TRBV4-1 with TRBJ2-1; 7 bases align to TRBD1. V trimming: 4 bases; J trimming: 3 bases; junction bases outside the gene matches: 6. The CDR3 spans 15 residues. Germline CDR1 and CDR2: MGHRA and YSYEKL. CDR3 protein: CASSRGTDHYNEQFF. The CDR3 DNA follows: TGCGCCAGCAGCCGAGGGACAGATCACTACAATGAGCAGTTCTTC.

The rearrangement uses TRBV4-1 and TRBJ2-7; 7 bases match TRBD2. This CDR3 has 20 amino acids. Germline values: CDR1 MGHRA, CDR2 YSYEKL. Trimming removed 3 bases from V and 2 bases from J; junction bases left unmatched: 22. The CDR3 DNA is TGCGCCAGCAGCCAGCAAGGAATCTTTAGGGAGCGGGGACCTACCTACGAGCAGTACTTC. As protein: CASSQQGIFRERGPTYEQYF.